The 23 T cell receptor beta chains below come from one sample, sequenced in a study of post-analysis software for immune sequencing data. General study findings and limits: The study found TRBV5-6, TRBV5-1 and TRBV20-1 among a handful of TRBV segments more frequent in patients than controls.

Carried by the TCR beta cDNA libraries were unique molecular identifiers. Via MiXCR, TCRdb re-called the PCR reads, giving one row per CDR3 protein. The profile shows roughly 540,000 distinct CDR3 sequences, around a third of them singletons. These receptors are not linked to any known antigen. Source material: blood. The receptors originated from a girl aged 2-17 years with multiple sclerosis.

The chain joins TRBV20-1 to TRBJ2-1; 9 bases agree with TRBD2. After removal of 0 bases from V and 0 bases from J, the junction contained 9 bases not matched to a gene. CDR1 and CDR2 from the germline V gene are DFQATT and SNEGSKA (reference sequence). The CDR3 totals 18 residues. CDR3 nucleotides: TGCAGTGCTAGAGATCCTGCTAGCGGGACTTACTCCTACAATGAGCAGTTCTTC. Its translation: CSARDPASGTYSYNEQFF.

The J gene is TRBJ1-2, the V gene TRBV6-6; D is unclear. V was cut by 2 bases and J by 6 bases, with 13 bases left in between. Germline CDR1 reads MNHNY; CDR2 reads SVGAGI (reference sequence). The CDR3 extends over 14 amino acids. The CDR3 protein is CASSYGGGLDGYTF. The CDR3 DNA follows: TGTGCCAGCAGTTACGGCGGCGGCCTCGATGGCTACACCTTC.

This clonotype has only one observation. The rearrangement joins TRBV6-5 to TRBJ2-7; 9 bases align to TRBD1. Germline V gene sequence: CDR1 MNHEY, CDR2 SVGAGI. V gave up 7 bases and J gave up 4 bases; unmatched junction bases: 8. CDR3 length: 14 amino acids. The CDR3 here is CASNPTGGVYEQYF. CDR3 nucleotides: TGTGCCAGCAATCCGACAGGGGGGGTTTACGAGCAGTACTTC.

The chain uses TRBV6-6 and TRBJ1-1; 7 bases map to TRBD1. J gave up 11 bases and V 2 bases, and 5 bases lay outside the gene matches. Germline V gene lookup returns CDR1 MNHNY and CDR2 SVGAGI (reference sequence). The CDR3 is 12 amino acids. CDR3 amino acids: CASSYRQGPAFF. The CDR3 coding sequence is TGTGCCAGCAGTTACCGACAGGGACCGGCTTTCTTT.

This clonotype was counted between two and nine times. The chain employs TRBV4-2 and TRBJ2-1; D perhaps matches TRBD2 (6 bases). Gene TRBJ2-7 matches the end of the DNA better, so the J call may be wrong. Germline values: CDR1 LGHNA, CDR2 YNFKEQ. The CDR3 spans 16 residues. The CDR3: CASSQGSTSSYNEQYF. CDR3 sequence (DNA): TGTGCCAGCAGCCAAGGCTCCACTAGCTCCTACAATGAGCAGTACTTC.

This clonotype has just a few counts. The chain links TRBV5-5 to TRBJ2-6; no firm D call. The ends were cut back, 5 bases at V and 0 bases at J, with 9 bases in the middle. The CDR3 runs 15 residues. The germline V gene encodes CDR1 SGHKS and CDR2 YYEKEE (reference sequence). CDR3 DNA sequence: TGTGCCAGCAGACCTACCGGCTCTGGGGCCAACGTCCTGACTTTC. Encoded protein: CASRPTGSGANVLTF.

The J gene is TRBJ2-1, the V gene TRBV12-3 or TRBV12-4; D might be TRBD1 (6 bases). V gave up 4 bases and J gave up 7 bases, with 14 bases separating them. The CDR3 consists of 14 residues. CDR3 amino acids: CASSSTTGINEQFF. The CDR3 DNA sequence: TGTGCCAGCAGTTCCACGACAGGTATAAATGAGCAGTTCTTC.

Only a few counts were recorded for this clonotype. The chain recombines TRBV18 with TRBJ2-1; D might be TRBD2 (6 bases). The germline gives CDR1 KGHSH, CDR2 LQKENI. There are 16 residues in the CDR3. Trimming removed 3 bases at V and 2 bases at J, with 14 bases between. The CDR3 sequence is CASSPPRGRTYNEQFF. CDR3 sequence (DNA): TGTGCCAGCTCACCTCCCCGGGGGAGGACCTACAATGAGCAGTTCTTC.

The V gene is TRBV3-1, the J gene TRBJ2-5; no clear D. Germline assignment: CDR1 LGHDT and CDR2 YNNKEL (reference sequence). This CDR3 has 13 residues. The V end was cut by 0 bases, the J end by 11 bases, with 13 bases between. The CDR3 sequence: CASSQDGVTRQYF. CDR3 in DNA: TGTGCCAGCAGCCAAGATGGTGTGACGCGACAGTACTTC.

V gene TRBV5-1 combines with J gene TRBJ2-1, with a possible D match to TRBD1 (5 bases). This CDR3 comprises 15 residues. V lost 0 bases, J lost 0 bases, and 7 bases lay in between. Looked up from germline, CDR1 is SGHRS and CDR2 is YFSETQ. This chain's CDR3 is CASSLEGLSYNEQFF. CDR3 DNA sequence: TGCGCCAGCAGCTTGGAGGGGCTCTCCTACAATGAGCAGTTCTTC.

The sample holds a few counts of this clonotype. The chain employs TRBV5-1 and TRBJ2-3; perhaps TRBD1 as D (5 bases). The ends were cut back, 0 bases at V and 2 bases at J, with 16 bases in the middle. The CDR3 is 17 residues long. Per the germline V gene, CDR1 is SGHRS and CDR2 is YFSETQ. The CDR3 region has the DNA TGCGCCAGCAGCTTGGGTCGGCAGGGCTATAACACAGATACGCAGTATTTT. It is translated as CASSLGRQGYNTDTQYF.

This clonotype has just a few counts. The chain links TRBV10-3 to TRBJ2-3; TRBD1 matches 11 bases. The length of the CDR3 is 15 residues. Germline V gene data show CDR1 as ENHRY and CDR2 as SYGVKD. With 3 bases clipped from V and 7 bases from J, the junction kept 6 bases outside the gene matches. The CDR3 loop is CAISERTGGGYTQYF. CDR3 sequence (DNA): TGTGCCATCAGTGAACGGACAGGGGGCGGTTATACGCAGTATTTT.

This clonotype was recorded once. In DNA form, the CDR3 reads TGTGCCAGCAGCTTAGCGGGGGGGCGTGGCACAGATACGCAGTATTTT. This encodes CASSLAGGRGTDTQYF. The genes are TRBV11-2 and TRBJ2-3; 8 bases match TRBD2. Germline values: CDR1 SGHAT, CDR2 FQNNGV. V shed 1 base, J shed 1 base, and the junction held 4 bases outside the gene matches. The length of the CDR3 is 16 residues. The complete variable domain, with remaining parts taken from reference TRBV11-2 and TRBJ2-3, reads EAGVAQSPRYKIIEKRQSVAFWCNPISGHATLYWYQQILGQGPKLLIQFQNNGVVDDSQLPKDRFSAERLKGVDSTLKIQPAKLEDSAVYLCASSLAGGRGTDTQYFGPGTRLTVL.

This clonotype came up a few times. Sequence at one end of the junction differs from germline and may be a read error. This chain connects TRBV7-2 to TRBJ2-3; D gene unclear. The CDR3 has 14 amino acids. Germline V CDR1 and CDR2: SGHTA, FQGNSA. CDR3 bases: TGTGCCAGCAGCTTTACCCTTAGCAGAGATACGCAGTATTTT. Translated: CASSFTLSRDTQYF.

The V call is TRBV12-3 or TRBV12-4, the J call TRBJ2-4; TRBD1 matches 8 bases. The J segment lost 9 bases and the V segment lost 5 bases, leaving 6 bases of the junction unmatched. CDR3 length equals 13 residues. In DNA, the CDR3 is TGTGCCAGCAGTACCCTACAGGGGGTCATTCAGTACTTC. Translation gives CASSTLQGVIQYF.

The chain joins TRBV6-5 to TRBJ1-1, with D possibly TRBD1 on 6 matching bases. V shed 5 bases and J shed 1 base, with 14 bases lying between them. This CDR3 contains 15 residues. CDR1 is MNHEY, CDR2 SVGAGI, per germline. CDR3 coding DNA: TGTGCCAGCAGTCCACAGGGACCCAAGAACACTGAAGCTTTCTTT. This translates into CASSPQGPKNTEAFF.

The genes are TRBV15 and TRBJ2-7; maybe TRBD2 (6 bases). CDR1 LNHNV and CDR2 YYDKDF come from the germline V gene (reference sequence). CDR3 size: 15 residues. V lost 0 bases to trimming and J lost 2 bases, with 11 bases between them. The CDR3 DNA reads TGTGCCACCAGCAGAGATCGGGGCGGGACCTACGAGCAGTACTTC. It is translated as CATSRDRGGTYEQYF.

The J gene is TRBJ2-1, the V gene TRBV2, with a weak D call TRBD2 (6 bases). The germline CDR1 and CDR2 sequences are SNHLY and FYNNEI. Trimming removed 7 bases at V and 3 bases at J, with 13 bases between. This CDR3 contains 14 residues. The CDR3 spells CASKEGRDYNEQFF. The DNA of the CDR3 is TGTGCCAGCAAGGAGGGGCGGGACTACAATGAGCAGTTCTTC.

The chain has TRBV5-1 and TRBJ2-5; D is unresolved. Trimming took off 3 bases at V and 5 bases at J, with 11 bases between the two ends. The germline CDR1 and CDR2 sequences are SGHRS and YFSETQ. The CDR3 is made up of 13 amino acids. The CDR3 is CASSYDLEETQYF. In DNA, the CDR3 is TGCGCCAGCAGCTATGACTTAGAGGAGACCCAGTACTTC.

This chain uses TRBV11-1 with TRBJ2-3; D is perhaps TRBD1 (6 bases). V dropped 4 bases and J dropped 0 bases, with 17 bases sitting between them. Germline CDR1 SGHAT, CDR2 FQDESV (reference sequence). The CDR3 sequence is 17 residues long. The CDR3 DNA is TGTGCCAGCAGCTCCGCGGCCGGACAGCGTAGCACAGATACGCAGTATTTT. Translated, it gives CASSSAAGQRSTDTQYF.

V and J are TRBV9 and TRBJ2-4; D is undetermined. The V gene's germline CDR1 is SGDLS and CDR2 YYNGEE. This CDR3 is built from 16 residues. V dropped 0 bases and J dropped 0 bases, with 10 bases sitting between them. CDR3 DNA: TGTGCCAGCAGCGTAGAACCTTCCCTAGCCAAAAACATTCAGTACTTC. Translating it yields CASSVEPSLAKNIQYF.

This clonotype has only a few counts. As DNA, the CDR3 is TGTGCCAGCAGTGCCAACACAGGGGGCGCAAAACAGCCCCAGCATTTT. Residues: CASSANTGGAKQPQHF. The genes are TRBV25-1 and TRBJ1-5; 9 nucleotides agree with TRBD1. The CDR3 totals 16 residues. J lost 7 bases, V lost 4 bases, and 11 bases had no gene match. CDR1 MGHDK and CDR2 SYGVNS come from the germline V gene.

This clonotype appeared a few times. CDR3 DNA: TGTGCCAGCAGCTCACCCCCGAGTGGTGTCGACTACACATTCAATACGCAGTATTTT. It translates to CASSSPPSGVDYTFNTQYF. The chain combines TRBV9 with TRBJ2-3, with a tentative D call TRBD2 (5 bases). CDR1 is SGDLS, CDR2 YYNGEE, per germline. The CDR3 contains 19 residues. V dropped 4 bases and J dropped 7 bases, with 31 bases sitting between them.